This TCR beta chain was profiled in a study of blood T cell repertoires in COVID-19. Study context: Sources were T cells, B-cell-depleted T cells, or PBMCs; the material itself was cDNA or gDNA.

The J segment lost 4 bases and the V segment lost 7 bases, leaving 2 bases of the junction unmatched. The germline gives CDR1 SQVTM, CDR2 ANQGSEA. The CDR3 loop spans 14 amino acids. As handled by the study authors: The assay estimated nucleated cells by amplifying reference gene primers. Profiling relied on immunoSEQ multiplex PCR, and the TCRdb table lists in-frame clones only, not all of them. D and trimming come from the DNA, and the V and J calls and clone size come from that table. The sample records more than 300,000 clones, around 86% being singletons. In Seattle, patients joined the study during active infection and were tracked longitudinally.

V gene TRBV29-1 combines with J gene TRBJ2-1; the match to TRBD2 covers 15 bases. This TCR was sampled from a woman aged 50 to 65 with COVID-19, enrolled during active disease. Sequencing input: peripheral blood. The DNA for the CDR3 is TGCAGCGCTGGGACTAGCGGGAGGTACAATGAGCAGTTCTTC. Translation gives CSAGTSGRYNEQFF.